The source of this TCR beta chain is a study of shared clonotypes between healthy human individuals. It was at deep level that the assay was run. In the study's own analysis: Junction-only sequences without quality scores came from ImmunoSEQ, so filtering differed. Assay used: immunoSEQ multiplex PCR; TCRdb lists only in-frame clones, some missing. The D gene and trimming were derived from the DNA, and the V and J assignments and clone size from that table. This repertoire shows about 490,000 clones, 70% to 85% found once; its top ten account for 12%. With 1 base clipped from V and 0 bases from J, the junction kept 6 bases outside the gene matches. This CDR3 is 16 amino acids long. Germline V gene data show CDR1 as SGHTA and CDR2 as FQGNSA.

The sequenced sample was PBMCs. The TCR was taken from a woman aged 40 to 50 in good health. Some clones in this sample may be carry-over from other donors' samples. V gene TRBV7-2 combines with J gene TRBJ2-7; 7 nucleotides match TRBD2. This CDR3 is CASSLERDGSSYEQYF. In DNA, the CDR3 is TGTGCCAGCAGCTTAGAGCGGGACGGTAGCTCCTACGAGCAGTACTTC. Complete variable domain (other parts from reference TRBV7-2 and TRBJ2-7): GAGVSQSPSNKVTEKGKDVELRCDPISGHTALYWYRQSLGQGLEFLIYFQGNSAPDKSGLPSDRFSAERTGGSVSTLTIQRTQQEDSAVYLCASSLERDGSSYEQYFGPGTRLTVT.